Below, one T cell receptor beta chain is given with its context. Its matching antigen is unknown. V gave up 9 bases and J gave up 2 bases, with 17 bases separating them. CDR3 length: 15 amino acids. Germline V gene data show CDR1 as MNHNY and CDR2 as SVGAGI (reference sequence). The sample originates from a study of cytomegalovirus exposure and HLA in healthy donors. The PCR made use of 60 Vbeta and 13 Jbeta primers. TCRdb's table, derived via immunoSEQ multiplex PCR, lists solely in-frame clones and lacks some. The sample lists roughly 140,000 clones, roughly 63% occurring once. Overall study results and limits: Beyond CMV serostatus, there was no information to go on about immune exposure. In a later analysis, most CMV-associated TCR beta chains appeared HLA-restricted. Because they were indistinguishable, some V segments, including TRBV6-2 and TRBV6-3, were excluded.

This clonotype was obtained from a woman aged 60-70 years in good health and CMV-seropositive. Sample: PBMCs. The genes are TRBV6-6 and TRBJ1-5; tentatively, D is TRBD1 (5 bases). CDR3 DNA sequence: TGTGCCAGTACCGTAGAGCTCAGGGGCAATCAGCCCCAGCATTTT. Its protein product is CASTVELRGNQPQHF.